Below, 25 T cell receptor beta chains from the same sample are listed, as sequenced in a study of blood T cell repertoires in COVID-19. Sequenced by immunoSEQ multiplex PCR; TCRdb stores in-frame clones only, minus some. The sample includes approximately 94,000 clones, 90% to 95% of them seen just once. Sequences were obtained from peripheral blood. These TCRs come from a man aged 50 to 60 with active COVID-19.

This clone was seen only once. The rearrangement joins TRBV7-9 to TRBJ2-2, with D possibly matching TRBD2 (5 bases). Germline CDR1 SEHNR, CDR2 FQNEAQ (reference sequence). The CDR3 contains 16 residues. V was pared by 1 base and J by 4 bases, with 13 bases between. CDR3 nucleotides: TGTGCCAGCAGCTTAGTCAACCCGGGATCCACCGGGGAGCTGTTTTTT. It yields the protein CASSLVNPGSTGELFF.

This chain links TRBV29-1 with TRBJ1-1; no reliable D call. The length of the CDR3 is 10 residues. The V and J ends lost 3 bases and 5 bases respectively, with 4 bases between them. Germline loops: CDR1 SQVTM, CDR2 ANQGSEA. The chain's CDR3 is CSVDRTEAFF. DNA for the CDR3: TGCAGCGTTGACAGGACTGAAGCTTTCTTT.

The genes are TRBV6-5 and TRBJ1-5, with a tentative D call TRBD1 (5 bases). Trimming removed 7 bases from V and 5 bases from J, with 12 bases in between. Germline CDR1 reads MNHEY; CDR2 reads SVGAGI. CDR3 size: 13 residues. CDR3 in amino acids: CASTGMIDQPQHF. The CDR3 DNA follows: TGTGCCAGCACAGGGATGATAGATCAGCCCCAGCATTTT.

The chain's CDR3 is CASSVRQSGYTF. The DNA for the CDR3 is TGTGCCAGCAGTGTGAGACAGTCTGGCTACACCTTC. The genes are TRBV2 and TRBJ1-2; D perhaps matches TRBD1 (5 bases). Per the germline V gene, CDR1 is SNHLY and CDR2 is FYNNEI. The CDR3 spans 12 residues. Trimming left V 4 bases short and J 7 bases short, with 10 bases between.

This chain uses TRBV6-1 with TRBJ2-3; TRBD2 aligns across 9 bases. Germline assignment: CDR1 MNHNS and CDR2 SASEGT. V lost 3 bases to trimming and J lost 5 bases; unmatched junction nucleotides: 12. This CDR3 comprises 17 residues. Here the CDR3 reads CASSDASGRGGVDTQYF. The DNA for the CDR3 is TGTGCCAGCAGTGACGCCTCGGGGCGGGGGGGAGTAGATACGCAGTATTTT.

The V gene is TRBV11-2, the J gene TRBJ2-3, with D hard to call. V was trimmed by 5 bases and J by 0 bases, leaving 12 bases between them. Germline V gene data show CDR1 as SGHAT and CDR2 as FQNNGV. The CDR3 covers 15 residues. The CDR3: CASSPRFPSTDTQYF. In DNA, the CDR3 is TGTGCCAGCAGCCCCAGGTTTCCTAGCACAGATACGCAGTATTTT.

This clone appeared a single time. The chain has TRBV29-1 and TRBJ2-3, with TRBD2 as a possible D gene (6 bases). CDR1 and CDR2 (germline): SQVTM, ANQGSEA. The V and J ends lost 4 bases and 5 bases respectively, with 13 bases between them. CDR3 size: 13 residues. The CDR3 sequence is CSVAARLGDTQYF. In nucleotides, the CDR3 is TGCAGCGTTGCGGCCCGACTAGGAGATACGCAGTATTTT.

Only a few counts were recorded for this clone. The chain is built from TRBV19 and TRBJ1-3; D is unclear. This CDR3 contains 12 residues. V lost 3 bases and J lost 15, with 15 bases in between. CDR1 is LNHDA and CDR2 is SQIVND in the germline V gene (reference sequence). CDR3 bases: TGTGCCAGTAGTATTGGGCCCACTCCCGGATATTTT. Its translation: CASSIGPTPGYF.

V gene TRBV5-1 combines with J gene TRBJ2-3; D gene uncertain. Trimming shortened V by 3 bases and J by 3 bases, and 11 bases separated the two germline ends. Germline V gene lookup returns CDR1 SGHRS and CDR2 YFSETQ. The CDR3 sequence is 14 residues long. The CDR3 protein is CASSSGLVTDTQYF. The CDR3 nucleotides read TGCGCCAGCAGCTCCGGTCTAGTGACAGATACGCAGTATTTT.

The chain links TRBV5-6 to TRBJ2-5, with TRBD1 matching 7 bases. The CDR3 contains 14 residues. Germline CDR1 is SGHDT and CDR2 is YYEEEE. J gave up 3 bases and V 6 bases, and 8 bases lay outside the gene matches. The CDR3 nucleotides read TGTGCCAGCACCCATGGTGGGACAGAAGAGACCCAGTACTTC. This sequence encodes CASTHGGTEETQYF. Combining the CDR3 with reference TRBV5-6 and TRBJ2-5 gives the whole variable domain DAGVTQSPTHLIKTRGQQVTLRCSPKSGHDTVSWYQQALGQGPQFIFQYYEEEERQRGNFPDRFSGHQFPNYSSELNVNALLLGDSALYLCASTHGGTEETQYFGPGTRLLVL.

The chain carries TRBV19 and TRBJ2-1, with D hard to call. Germline CDR1 and CDR2: LNHDA and SQIVND (reference sequence). The CDR3 spans 11 residues. Trimming cost V 5 bases and J 10 bases, with 9 bases left between them. The CDR3 loop reads CASSAGPEQFF. The DNA for the CDR3 is TGTGCCAGTAGTGCTGGGCCGGAGCAGTTCTTC.

This chain uses TRBV11-2 with TRBJ2-7, with 7 bases lining up with TRBD1. J lost 1 base, V lost 1 base, and 16 bases had no gene match. This CDR3 region has 19 residues. Germline CDR1 SGHAT, CDR2 FQNNGV. The CDR3 reads CASSLGRNWGYRGSYEQYV. As DNA, the CDR3 is TGTGCCAGCAGCTTAGGTCGAAATTGGGGGTACAGGGGTTCCTACGAGCAGTACGTC.

The V and J genes are TRBV24-1 and TRBJ1-2, with D tentatively TRBD1 (5 bases). The CDR3 consists of 14 residues. Germline V CDR1 and CDR2: KGHDR, SFDVKD. Trimming cost V 7 bases and J 1 base, with 12 bases left between them. The CDR3 DNA is TGTGCCACCAGCTCCCCGACAGTTAACTATGGCTACACCTTC. It codes for CATSSPTVNYGYTF.

This chain connects TRBV21-1 to TRBJ1-6; the listed D gene, TRBD1, was not tested against the DNA. TRBV21-1 constitutes a pseudogene. The CDR3 runs 16 residues. The CDR3 loop is CASSSPRHRDDSPLHF. Here the CDR3 DNA reads TGTGCCAGCAGCTCTCCCAGGCACAGGGATGATTCACCCCTCCACTTT.

The chain links TRBV25-1 to TRBJ2-3; D gene ambiguous. Trimming cost V 5 bases and J 5 bases, with 17 bases left between them. Germline CDR1 MGHDK, CDR2 SYGVNS. The CDR3 is made up of 15 amino acids. The CDR3 region has the DNA TGTGCCAGCAGTAAACAGTATACAAGTGGAGATACGCAGTATTTT. Translated: CASSKQYTSGDTQYF.

V gene TRBV12-2 combines with J gene TRBJ1-5. TRBV12-2 represents a pseudogene. CDR3 length equals 17 residues. DNA of the CDR3: TGTGCAAGTCGCCTACAAGGCGGACTATATAGCAATCAGCCCCAGCATTTT. Translated: CASRLQGGLYSNQPQHF.

The gene calls are TRBV7-2 and TRBJ1-1, with D perhaps matching TRBD1 (5 bases). Germline CDR1 SGHTA, CDR2 FQGNSA. The CDR3 sequence is 15 residues long. Trimming stripped 5 bases from V and 3 bases from J, with 16 bases between. CDR3 DNA sequence: TGTGCCAGCAGCCCCACCCGGGGGGGGGACACTGAAGCTTTCTTT. Amino acid sequence: CASSPTRGGDTEAFF.

The chain uses TRBV5-1 and TRBJ1-2; possible D gene TRBD1, 6 bases. Per germline, CDR1 SGHRS and CDR2 YFSETQ. V was pared by 0 bases and J by 5 bases, with 11 bases between. The length of the CDR3 is 14 residues. The CDR3 nucleotides read TGCGCCAGCAGCTTGGAGACAGGAGCTTATGGCTACACCTTC. Protein product: CASSLETGAYGYTF.

The chain joins TRBV7-2 to TRBJ1-1, with 10 bases lining up with TRBD1. The CDR3 is 15 amino acids. The germline gives CDR1 SGHTA, CDR2 FQGNSA. The V segment lost 5 bases and the J segment 5 bases; nucleotides outside the gene matches: 8. CDR3 nucleotide sequence: TGTGCCAGCAGCCACACGACAGGGGGCACAACTGAAGCTTTCTTT. It yields the protein CASSHTTGGTTEAFF.

The genes are TRBV4-2 and TRBJ2-4, with D perhaps matching TRBD2 (7 bases). V dropped 3 bases and J dropped 2 bases, with 20 bases sitting between them. The CDR3 sequence is 18 residues long. Looked up from germline, CDR1 is LGHNA and CDR2 is YNFKEQ. The CDR3 spells CASSHWRPGGGSKNIQYF. The CDR3 region has the DNA TGTGCCAGCAGCCATTGGAGGCCGGGGGGCGGGTCCAAAAACATTCAGTACTTC.

CDR3 region: CASSLYRGRSNEQFF. The CDR3 DNA reads as TGTGCCAGCAGCTTGTACAGGGGGCGCAGTAATGAGCAGTTCTTC. V is TRBV5-6 and J is TRBJ2-1; 9 bases align to TRBD1. The germline V gene encodes CDR1 SGHDT and CDR2 YYEEEE. After removal of 1 base from V and 7 bases from J, the junction contained 6 bases not matched to a gene. The CDR3 is 15 residues long.

The V and J genes are TRBV5-4 and TRBJ2-5, with TRBD1 matching 12 bases. Germline CDR1 reads SGHNT; CDR2 reads YYREEE (reference sequence). This CDR3 comprises 16 residues. V lost 5 bases and J lost 5; bases outside the gene matches: 10. The CDR3 loop reads CASSPGTGGFGETQYF. In nucleotides, the CDR3 is TGTGCCAGCAGTCCAGGGACAGGGGGCTTTGGGGAGACCCAGTACTTC.

This chain uses TRBV23-1 with TRBJ2-5; 7 bases are shared with TRBD1. TRBV23-1 is filed as an ORF, its function uncertain. V was clipped by 6 bases and J by 1 base; unmatched bases: 8. This CDR3 spans 15 amino acids. CDR3 in DNA: TGCGCCAGCAGGCGACAGGGAAGAATCCAAGAGACCCAGTACTTC. Protein product: CASRRQGRIQETQYF.

The V and J genes are TRBV5-5 and TRBJ2-7; 10 bases map to TRBD2. V gave up 1 base and J gave up 0 bases; unmatched junction bases: 7. Germline V gives CDR1 SGHKS, CDR2 YYEKEE (reference sequence). The CDR3 sequence is 17 residues long. This CDR3 is CASSLTSGETYSYEQYV. The CDR3 nucleotides are TGTGCCAGCAGCTTGACTAGCGGGGAGACCTACTCCTACGAGCAGTACGTC.

The chain recombines TRBV2 with TRBJ1-1, with 10 bases matching TRBD1. This CDR3 has 15 amino acids. Germline V gene data show CDR1 as SNHLY and CDR2 as FYNNEI. Trimming took 7 bases from V and 4 from J; bases not matched to a gene: 9. CDR3: CASTGGQGRPTEAFF. The CDR3 DNA reads TGTGCCAGCACCGGGGGACAGGGGCGGCCCACTGAAGCTTTCTTT.